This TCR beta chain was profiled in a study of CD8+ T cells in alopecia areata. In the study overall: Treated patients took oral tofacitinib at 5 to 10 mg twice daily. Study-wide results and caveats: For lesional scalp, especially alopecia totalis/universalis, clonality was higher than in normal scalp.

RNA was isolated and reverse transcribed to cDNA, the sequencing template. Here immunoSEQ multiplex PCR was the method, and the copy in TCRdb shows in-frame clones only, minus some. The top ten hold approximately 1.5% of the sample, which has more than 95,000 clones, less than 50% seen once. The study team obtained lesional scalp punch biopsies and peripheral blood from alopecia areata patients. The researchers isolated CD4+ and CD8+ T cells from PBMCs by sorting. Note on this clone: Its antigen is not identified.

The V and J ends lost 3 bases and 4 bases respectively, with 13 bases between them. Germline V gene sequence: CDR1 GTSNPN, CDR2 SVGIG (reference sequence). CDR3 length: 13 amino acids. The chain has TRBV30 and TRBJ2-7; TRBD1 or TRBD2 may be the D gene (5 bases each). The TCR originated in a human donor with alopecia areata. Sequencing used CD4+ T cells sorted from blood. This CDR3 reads CAWRWGPMYEQYF. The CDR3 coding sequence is TGTGCCTGGAGGTGGGGACCGATGTACGAGCAGTACTTC.